The present T cell receptor (beta chain) was sequenced within a study of blood T cell repertoires in COVID-19. Data came from immunoSEQ multiplex PCR; TCRdb stores just in-frame clones and leaves some out. The sample yields under 200,000 clones, 65% to 85% seen once. V lost 0 bases to trimming and J lost 9 bases, with 9 bases between them. The CDR3 runs 12 residues. Germline loops: CDR1 MNHEY, CDR2 SVGEGT. The TCR comes from a woman aged 60-75 years who had recovered from COVID-19. The chain recombines TRBV6-2 or TRBV6-3 with TRBJ2-7, with D uncertain. The sequenced material came from PBMCs or T cells enriched from blood (not recorded which). CDR3 nucleotides: TGTGCCAGCAGTTACTCGACTTTCAGGCAGTACTTC. It is translated as CASSYSTFRQYF.